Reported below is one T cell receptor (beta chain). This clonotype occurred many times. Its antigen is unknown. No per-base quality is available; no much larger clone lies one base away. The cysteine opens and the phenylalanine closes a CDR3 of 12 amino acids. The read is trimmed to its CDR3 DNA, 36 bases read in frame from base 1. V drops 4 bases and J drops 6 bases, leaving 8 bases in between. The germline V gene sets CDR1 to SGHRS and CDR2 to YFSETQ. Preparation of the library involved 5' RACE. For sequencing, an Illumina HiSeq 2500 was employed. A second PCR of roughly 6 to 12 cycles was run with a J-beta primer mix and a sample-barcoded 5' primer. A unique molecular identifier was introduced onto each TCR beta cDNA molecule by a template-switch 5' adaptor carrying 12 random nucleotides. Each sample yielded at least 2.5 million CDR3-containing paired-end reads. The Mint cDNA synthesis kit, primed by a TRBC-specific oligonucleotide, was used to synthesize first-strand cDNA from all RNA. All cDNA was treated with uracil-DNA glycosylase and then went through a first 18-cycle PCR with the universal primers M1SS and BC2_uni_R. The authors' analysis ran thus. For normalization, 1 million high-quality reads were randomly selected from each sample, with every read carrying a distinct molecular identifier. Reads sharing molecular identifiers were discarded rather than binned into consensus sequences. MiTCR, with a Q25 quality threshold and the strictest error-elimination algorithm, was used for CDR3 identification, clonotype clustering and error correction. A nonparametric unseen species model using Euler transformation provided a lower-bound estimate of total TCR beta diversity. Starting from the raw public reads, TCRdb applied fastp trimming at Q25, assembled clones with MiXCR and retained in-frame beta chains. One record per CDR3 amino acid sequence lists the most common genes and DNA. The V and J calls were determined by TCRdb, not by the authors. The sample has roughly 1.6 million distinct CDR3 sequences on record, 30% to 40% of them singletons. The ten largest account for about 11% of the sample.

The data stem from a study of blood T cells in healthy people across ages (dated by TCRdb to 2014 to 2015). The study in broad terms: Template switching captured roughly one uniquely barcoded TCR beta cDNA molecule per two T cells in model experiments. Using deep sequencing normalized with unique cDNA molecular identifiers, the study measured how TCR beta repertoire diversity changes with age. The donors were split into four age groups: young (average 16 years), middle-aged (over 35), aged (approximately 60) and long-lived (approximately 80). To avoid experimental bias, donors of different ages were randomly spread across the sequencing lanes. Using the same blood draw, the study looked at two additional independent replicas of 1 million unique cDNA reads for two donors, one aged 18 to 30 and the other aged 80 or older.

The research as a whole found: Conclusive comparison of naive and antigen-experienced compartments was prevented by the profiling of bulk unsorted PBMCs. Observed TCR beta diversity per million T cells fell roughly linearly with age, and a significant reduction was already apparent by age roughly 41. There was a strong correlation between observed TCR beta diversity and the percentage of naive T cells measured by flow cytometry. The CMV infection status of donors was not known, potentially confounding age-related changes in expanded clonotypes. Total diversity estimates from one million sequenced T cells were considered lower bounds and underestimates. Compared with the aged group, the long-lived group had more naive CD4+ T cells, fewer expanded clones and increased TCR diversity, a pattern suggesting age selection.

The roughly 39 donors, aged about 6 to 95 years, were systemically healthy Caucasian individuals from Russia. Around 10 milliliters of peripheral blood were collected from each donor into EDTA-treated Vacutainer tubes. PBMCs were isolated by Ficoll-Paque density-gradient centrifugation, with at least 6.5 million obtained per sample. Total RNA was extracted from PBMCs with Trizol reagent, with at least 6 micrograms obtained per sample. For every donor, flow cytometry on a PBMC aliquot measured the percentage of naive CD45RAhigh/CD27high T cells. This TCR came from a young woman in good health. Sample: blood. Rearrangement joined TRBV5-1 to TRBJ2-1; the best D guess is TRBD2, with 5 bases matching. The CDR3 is CASSLTSNEQFF. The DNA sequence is TGCGCCAGCAGCCTTACTAGCAATGAGCAGTTCTTC.